Given below is one TCR beta chain in context. The record originates from a study of blood T cell repertoires in COVID-19. Libraries were prepared by immunoSEQ multiplex PCR; TCRdb keeps only in-frame clonotypes and omits some of them. The table shows roughly 260,000 clones, with under 85% occurring only once. Trimming stripped 3 bases from V and 9 bases from J, with 9 bases between. The CDR3 is 12 amino acids. Germline V CDR1 and CDR2: LGHDT, YNNKEL (reference sequence). The receptor was isolated from a woman between 35 and 50 years old with active or convalescent COVID-19. The V gene is TRBV3-1 (or the pseudogene TRBV3-2), the J gene TRBJ2-1; D is uncertain. Sequencing was done on a sample of peripheral blood. CDR3 in DNA: TGTGCCAGCAGCCACCGCGGCCCTGAGCAGTTCTTC. This encodes CASSHRGPEQFF.